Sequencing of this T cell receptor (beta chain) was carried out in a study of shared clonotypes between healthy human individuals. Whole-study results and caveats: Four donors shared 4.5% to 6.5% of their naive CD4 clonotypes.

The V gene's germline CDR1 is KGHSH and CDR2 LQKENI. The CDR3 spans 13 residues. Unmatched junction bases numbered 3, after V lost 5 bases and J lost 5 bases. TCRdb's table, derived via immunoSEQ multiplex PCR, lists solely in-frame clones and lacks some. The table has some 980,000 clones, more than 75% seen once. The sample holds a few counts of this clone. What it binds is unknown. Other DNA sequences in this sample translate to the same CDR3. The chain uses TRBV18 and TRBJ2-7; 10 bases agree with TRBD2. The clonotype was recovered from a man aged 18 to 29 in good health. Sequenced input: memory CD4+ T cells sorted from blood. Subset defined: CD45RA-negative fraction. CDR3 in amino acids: CASSRLAGDEQYF. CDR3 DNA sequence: TGTGCCAGCTCAAGGCTAGCGGGAGACGAGCAGTACTTC. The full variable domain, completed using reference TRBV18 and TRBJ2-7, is NAGVMQNPRHLVRRRGQEARLRCSPMKGHSHVYWYRQLPEEGLKFMVYLQKENIIDESGMPKERFSAEFPKEGPSILRIQQVVRGDSAAYFCASSRLAGDEQYFGPGTRLTVT.